This T cell receptor (beta chain) was recorded in a study of blood T cell repertoires in COVID-19. Study context: COVID-19 samples collected from the United States, Italy and Spain covered acute and convalescent phases. The analysed material was cDNA or gDNA that came from T cells, B-cell-depleted T cells, or PBMCs.

The CDR3 is made up of 15 amino acids. Germline CDR1 reads SGHDT; CDR2 reads YYEEEE. The germline V and J ends were trimmed by 5 bases and 5 bases, with 17 bases remaining between them. Sequencing used immunoSEQ multiplex PCR; TCRdb keeps in-frame clones, though not all of them. The sample includes some 66,000 clones, 70% to 85% of them seen just once. This clone showed up just once. V is TRBV5-6 and J is TRBJ2-1; D possibly corresponds to TRBD2 (6 bases). The TCR sequence derives from a man aged 55 to 70 with acute or convalescent COVID-19. Sequencing was carried out using peripheral blood. The CDR3 protein is CASRGRGLFNNEQFF. Written as DNA, the CDR3 is TGTGCCAGCAGGGGGCGGGGACTCTTTAACAATGAGCAGTTCTTC. Filled out from reference TRBV5-6 and TRBJ2-1, the complete variable domain reads DAGVTQSPTHLIKTRGQQVTLRCSPKSGHDTVSWYQQALGQGPQFIFQYYEEEERQRGNFPDRFSGHQFPNYSSELNVNALLLGDSALYLCASRGRGLFNNEQFFGPGTRLTVL.